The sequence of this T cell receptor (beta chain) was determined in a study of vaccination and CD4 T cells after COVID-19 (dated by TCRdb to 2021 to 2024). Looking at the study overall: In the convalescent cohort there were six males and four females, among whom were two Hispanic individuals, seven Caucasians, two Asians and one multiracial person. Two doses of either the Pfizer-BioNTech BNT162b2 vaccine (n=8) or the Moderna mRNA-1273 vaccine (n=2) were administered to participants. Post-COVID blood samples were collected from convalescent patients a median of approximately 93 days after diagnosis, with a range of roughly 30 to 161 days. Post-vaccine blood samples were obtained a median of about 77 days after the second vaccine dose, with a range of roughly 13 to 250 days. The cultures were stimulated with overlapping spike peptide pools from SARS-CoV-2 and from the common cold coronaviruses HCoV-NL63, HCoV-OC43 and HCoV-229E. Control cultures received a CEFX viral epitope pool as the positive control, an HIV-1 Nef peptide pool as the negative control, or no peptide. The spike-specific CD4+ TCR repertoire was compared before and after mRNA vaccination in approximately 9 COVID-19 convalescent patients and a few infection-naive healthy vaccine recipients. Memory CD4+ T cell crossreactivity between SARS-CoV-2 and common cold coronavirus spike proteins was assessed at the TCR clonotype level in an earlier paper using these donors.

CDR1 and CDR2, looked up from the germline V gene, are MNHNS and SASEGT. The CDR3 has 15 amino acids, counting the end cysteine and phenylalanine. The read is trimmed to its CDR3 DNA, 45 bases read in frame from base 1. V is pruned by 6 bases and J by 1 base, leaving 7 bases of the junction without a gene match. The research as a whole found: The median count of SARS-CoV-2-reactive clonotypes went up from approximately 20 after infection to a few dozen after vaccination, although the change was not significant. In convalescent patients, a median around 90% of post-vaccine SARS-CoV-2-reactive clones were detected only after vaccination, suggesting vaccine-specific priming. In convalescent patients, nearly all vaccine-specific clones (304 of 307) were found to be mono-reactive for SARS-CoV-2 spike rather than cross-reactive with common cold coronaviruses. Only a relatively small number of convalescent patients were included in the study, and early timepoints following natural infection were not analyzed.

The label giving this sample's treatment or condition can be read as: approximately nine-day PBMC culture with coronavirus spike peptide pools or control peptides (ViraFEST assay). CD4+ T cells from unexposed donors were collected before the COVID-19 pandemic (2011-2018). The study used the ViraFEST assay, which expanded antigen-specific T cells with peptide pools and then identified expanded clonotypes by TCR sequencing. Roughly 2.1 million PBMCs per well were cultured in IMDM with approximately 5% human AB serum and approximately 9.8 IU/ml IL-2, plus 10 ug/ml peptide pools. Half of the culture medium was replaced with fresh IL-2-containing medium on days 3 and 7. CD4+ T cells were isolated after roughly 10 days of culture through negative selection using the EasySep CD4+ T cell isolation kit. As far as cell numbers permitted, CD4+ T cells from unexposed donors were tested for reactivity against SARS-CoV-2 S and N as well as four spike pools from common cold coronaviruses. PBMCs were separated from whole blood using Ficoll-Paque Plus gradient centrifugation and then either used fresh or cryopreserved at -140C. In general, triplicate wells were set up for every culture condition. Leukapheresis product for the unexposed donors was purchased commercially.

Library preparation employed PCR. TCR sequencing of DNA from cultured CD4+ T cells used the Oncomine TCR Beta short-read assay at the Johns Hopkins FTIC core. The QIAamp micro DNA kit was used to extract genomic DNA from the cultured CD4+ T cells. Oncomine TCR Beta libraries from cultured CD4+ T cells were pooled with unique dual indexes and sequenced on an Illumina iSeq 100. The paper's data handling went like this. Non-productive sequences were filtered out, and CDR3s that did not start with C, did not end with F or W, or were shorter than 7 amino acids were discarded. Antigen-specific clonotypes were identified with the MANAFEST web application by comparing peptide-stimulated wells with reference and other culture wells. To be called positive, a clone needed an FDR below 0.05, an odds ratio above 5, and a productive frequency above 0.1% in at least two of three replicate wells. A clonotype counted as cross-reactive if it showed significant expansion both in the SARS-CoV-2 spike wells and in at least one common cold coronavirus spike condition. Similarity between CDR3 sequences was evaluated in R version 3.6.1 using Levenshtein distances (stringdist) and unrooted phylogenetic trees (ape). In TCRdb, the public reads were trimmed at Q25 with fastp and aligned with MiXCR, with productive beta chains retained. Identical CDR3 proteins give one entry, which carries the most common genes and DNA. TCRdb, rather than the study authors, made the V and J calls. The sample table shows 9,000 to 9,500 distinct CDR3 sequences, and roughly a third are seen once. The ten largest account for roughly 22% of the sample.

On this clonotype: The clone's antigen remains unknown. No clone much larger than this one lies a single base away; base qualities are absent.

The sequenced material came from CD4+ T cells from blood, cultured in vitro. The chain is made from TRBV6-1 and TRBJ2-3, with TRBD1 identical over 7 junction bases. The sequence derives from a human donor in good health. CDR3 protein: CASSINDRGTDTQYF. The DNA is TGTGCCAGCAGCATTAACGACAGGGGCACAGATACGCAGTATTTT.